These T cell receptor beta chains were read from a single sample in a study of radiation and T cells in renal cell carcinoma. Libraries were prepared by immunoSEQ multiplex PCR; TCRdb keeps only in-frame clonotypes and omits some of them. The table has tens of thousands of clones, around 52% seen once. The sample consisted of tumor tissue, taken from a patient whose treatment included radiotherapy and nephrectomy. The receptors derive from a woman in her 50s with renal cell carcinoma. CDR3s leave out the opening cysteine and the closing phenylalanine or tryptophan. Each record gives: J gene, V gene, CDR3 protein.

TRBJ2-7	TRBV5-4	ASSLAGFEQY
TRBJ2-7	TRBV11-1	ASSLIGAGGLYEQY
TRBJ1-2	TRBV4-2	ASSPVTGEAGYT
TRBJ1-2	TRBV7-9	ASSQDRIGANYGYT
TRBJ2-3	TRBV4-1	ASSPRFGLAGVTDTQY
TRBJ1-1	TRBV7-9	ASSLSRGGDTEAF
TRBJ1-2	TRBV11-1	ASSPDRAYGYT
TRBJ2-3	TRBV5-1	ASSAEGRGIDTQY
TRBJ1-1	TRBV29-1	SVSRVGSNTEAF
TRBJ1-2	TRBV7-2	ASSLEQGYGYT
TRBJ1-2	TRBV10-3	AIGEGVYGYT
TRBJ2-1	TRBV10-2	ASSSGTVLYNEQF
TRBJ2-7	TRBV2	ASSEAGRGRYEQY
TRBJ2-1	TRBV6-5	ASRDDPGRGNEQF
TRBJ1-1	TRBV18	ASSPPGGLDTEAF
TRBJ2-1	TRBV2	ASSSLAGVWEQF
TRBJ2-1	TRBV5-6	ASSRVVLAGDNEQF
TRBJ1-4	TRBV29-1	SVPDQGAEEKLF
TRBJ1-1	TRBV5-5	ASSLGWRTEAF
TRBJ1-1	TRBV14	ASSQDRRGPGTEAF
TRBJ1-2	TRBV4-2	ASSLPGTPKYGYT
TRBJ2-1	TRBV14	ASTQGPPGSEQF
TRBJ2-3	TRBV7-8	ASSLVVSGDTDTQY
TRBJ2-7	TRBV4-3	ASSQDWTSVTYEQY
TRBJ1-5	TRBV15	ATSRGQGGNQPQH
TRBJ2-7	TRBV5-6	ASSQTGGISYEQY
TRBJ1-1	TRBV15	ATSKEGVSTEAF
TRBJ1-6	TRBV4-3	ASSQDAVIRDSPLH
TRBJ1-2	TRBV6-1	ASWGRGYGYT
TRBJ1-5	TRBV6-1	ASSEARGGPRQPQH
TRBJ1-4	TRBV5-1	ASSPEVANGEKLF
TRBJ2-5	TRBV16	ASSPSSWTQY
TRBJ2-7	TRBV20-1	SAGQDYEQY
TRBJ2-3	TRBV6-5	ASSLSGLRTDTQY
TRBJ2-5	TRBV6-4	ASRAGGGETQY
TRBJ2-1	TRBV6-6	ASNDRDFYNEQF
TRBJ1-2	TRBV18	ASSDSYGYT
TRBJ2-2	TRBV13	ASSLTPTDTGELF
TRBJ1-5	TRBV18	ASTGSLDQPQH
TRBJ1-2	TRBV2	ASRTDRGSYGYT
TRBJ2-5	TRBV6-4	ASSPPQGKAQY
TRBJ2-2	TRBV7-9	ASSSPTAHTGELF
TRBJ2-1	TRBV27	ASSHGQGAAEQF